These 4 T cell receptor beta chains share one sample of origin, sequenced in a study of blood T cell repertoires in COVID-19. Measured with immunoSEQ multiplex PCR; TCRdb has only the in-frame clones, and not every one. The table lists fewer than 300,000 clones, less than 90% of them singletons. The sample was peripheral blood. Source of these receptors: a human donor in a cohort sampled during active COVID-19.

The gene calls are TRBV6-6 and TRBJ2-3; possibly TRBD2 for D (6 bases). The CDR3 length is 14 residues. The germline V and J ends were trimmed by 8 bases and 0 bases, with 12 bases remaining between them. Germline lookup yields CDR1 MNHNY and CDR2 SVGAGI (reference sequence). CDR3: CASSEGPSTDTQYF. CDR3 nucleotides: TGTGCCAGCTCGGAGGGACCGAGCACAGATACGCAGTATTTT.

The chain has TRBV25-1 and TRBJ2-7, with D possibly being TRBD2 (6 bases). The CDR3 has 14 residues. The V and J ends lost 1 base and 3 bases respectively, with 10 bases between them. Germline V gene data show CDR1 as MGHDK and CDR2 as SYGVNS. The CDR3 spells CASSELGLFYEQYF. CDR3 DNA: TGTGCCAGCAGTGAATTGGGACTTTTCTACGAGCAGTACTTC.

This clone appeared a few times. The V and J genes are TRBV5-1 and TRBJ2-3; 13 bases are a match to TRBD2. With 4 bases clipped from V and 5 bases from J, the junction kept 1 base outside the gene matches. Germline CDR1 and CDR2: SGHRS and YFSETQ. The CDR3 has 14 residues. As DNA, the CDR3 is TGCGCCAGCAGCGGACTAGCGGGAGAAGATACGCAGTATTTT. Amino acids: CASSGLAGEDTQYF.

The rearrangement joins TRBV6-6 to TRBJ2-7, with a tentative D call TRBD2 (6 bases). CDR3 length: 15 amino acids. Germline V CDR1 and CDR2: MNHNY, SVGAGI (reference sequence). Between the trimmed V and J ends, which lost 0 bases and 2 bases, there was a span of 11 bases. DNA of the CDR3: TGTGCCAGCAGTTACTCGGCGGGATCTCCCTACGAGCAGTACTTC. Its protein product is CASSYSAGSPYEQYF.